This T cell receptor (beta chain) is drawn from a study of cytomegalovirus exposure and HLA in healthy donors. The sample holds one count of this clone. The length of the CDR3 is 14 residues. V shed 3 bases and J 5 bases; nucleotides not matched to a gene: 3. Per germline, CDR1 LNHNV and CDR2 YYDKDF (reference sequence). Clones were read by immunoSEQ multiplex PCR, and TCRdb kept only the in-frame ones, dropping some. The sample includes 50,000 to 80,000 clones, 95% of them seen just once. The sequenced sample was PBMCs. The chain combines TRBV15 with TRBJ2-2; 7 nucleotides line up with TRBD2. This sequence was found in a woman younger than 35 in good health and CMV-seropositive. The CDR3 region has the DNA TGTGCCACCAGCAGTACTAGCGTTACCGGGGAGCTGTTTTTT. Protein sequence: CATSSTSVTGELFF.